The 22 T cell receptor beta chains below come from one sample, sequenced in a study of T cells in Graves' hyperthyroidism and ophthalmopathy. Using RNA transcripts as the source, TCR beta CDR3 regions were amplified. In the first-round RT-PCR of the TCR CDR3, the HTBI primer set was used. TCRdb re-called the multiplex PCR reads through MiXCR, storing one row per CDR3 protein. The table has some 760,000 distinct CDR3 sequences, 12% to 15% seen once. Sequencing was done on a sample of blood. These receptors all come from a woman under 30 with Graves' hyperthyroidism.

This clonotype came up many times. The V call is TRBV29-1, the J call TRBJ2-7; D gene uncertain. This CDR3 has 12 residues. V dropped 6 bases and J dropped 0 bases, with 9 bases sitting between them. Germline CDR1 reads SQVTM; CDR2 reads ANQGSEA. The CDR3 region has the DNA TGCAGCGTGGCCGGGTCCTCCTACGAGCAGTACTTC. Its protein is CSVAGSSYEQYF.

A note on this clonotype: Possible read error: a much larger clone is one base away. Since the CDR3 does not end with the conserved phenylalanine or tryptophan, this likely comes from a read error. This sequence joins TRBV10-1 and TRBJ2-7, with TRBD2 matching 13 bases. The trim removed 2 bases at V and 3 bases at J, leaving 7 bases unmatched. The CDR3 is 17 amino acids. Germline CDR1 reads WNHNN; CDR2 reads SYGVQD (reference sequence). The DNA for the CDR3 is TGCGCCAGCAGTGAGGGCGGGACTAGCGGGATCGGCTACGAGCAGTACCTC. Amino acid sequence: CASSEGGTSGIGYEQYL.

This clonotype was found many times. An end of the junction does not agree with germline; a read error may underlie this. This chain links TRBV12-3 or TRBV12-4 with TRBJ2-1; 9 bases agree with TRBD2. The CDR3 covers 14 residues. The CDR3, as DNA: TGTGCCAGCAGTCTAGCGGGATCCACGAATGAGCAGTTCTTC. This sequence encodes CASSLAGSTNEQFF.

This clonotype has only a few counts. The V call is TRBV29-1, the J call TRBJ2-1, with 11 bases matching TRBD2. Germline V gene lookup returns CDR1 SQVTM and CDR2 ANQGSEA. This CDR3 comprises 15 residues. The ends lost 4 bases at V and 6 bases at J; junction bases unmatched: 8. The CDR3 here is CSVGFSGRAFNEQFF. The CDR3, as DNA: TGCAGCGTTGGGTTTAGCGGGAGGGCCTTCAATGAGCAGTTCTTC.

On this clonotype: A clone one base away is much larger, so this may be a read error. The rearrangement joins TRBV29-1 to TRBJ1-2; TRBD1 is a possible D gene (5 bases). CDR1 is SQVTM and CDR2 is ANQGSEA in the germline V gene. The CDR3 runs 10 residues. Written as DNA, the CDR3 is TGCAGCGTAGACAGCTATGGCCACACCTTC. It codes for CSVDSYGHTF.

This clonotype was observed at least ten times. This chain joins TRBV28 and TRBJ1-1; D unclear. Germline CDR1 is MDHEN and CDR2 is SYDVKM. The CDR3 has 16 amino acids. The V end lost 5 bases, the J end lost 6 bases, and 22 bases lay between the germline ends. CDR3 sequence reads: CASSPIEGFLHSEAFF. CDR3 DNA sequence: TGTGCCAGCAGTCCCATAGAGGGATTTCTCCACTCTGAAGCTTTCTTT.

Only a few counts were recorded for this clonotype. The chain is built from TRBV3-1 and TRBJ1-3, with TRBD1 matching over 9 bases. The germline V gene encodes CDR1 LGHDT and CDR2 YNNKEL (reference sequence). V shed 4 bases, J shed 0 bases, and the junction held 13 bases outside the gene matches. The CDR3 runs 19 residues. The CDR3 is CASSRGQGVLRSSGNTIYF. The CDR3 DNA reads TGTGCCAGCAGCCGGGGACAGGGAGTTCTCCGGAGCTCTGGAAACACCATATATTTT.

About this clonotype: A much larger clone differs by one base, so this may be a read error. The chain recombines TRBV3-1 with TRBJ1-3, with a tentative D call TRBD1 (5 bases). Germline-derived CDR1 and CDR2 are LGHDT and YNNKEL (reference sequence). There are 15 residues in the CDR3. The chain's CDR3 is CASSQVRQKGNTIHF. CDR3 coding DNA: TGTGCCAGCAGCCAAGTCCGACAGAAGGGAAACACCATACATTTT. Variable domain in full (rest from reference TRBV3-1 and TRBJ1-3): DTAVSQTPKYLVTQMGNDKSIKCEQNLGHDTMYWYKQDSKKFLKIMFSYNNKELIINETVPNRFSPKSPDKAHLNLHINSLELGDSAVYFCASSQVRQKGNTIHFGEGSWLTVV.

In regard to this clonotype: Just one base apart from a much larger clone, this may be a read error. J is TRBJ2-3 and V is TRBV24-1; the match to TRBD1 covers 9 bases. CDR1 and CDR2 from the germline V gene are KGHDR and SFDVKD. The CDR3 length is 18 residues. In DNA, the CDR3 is TGTGCCACCAGTGATTTTGCTCCCGGGACAGGGAGCACAGATGCGCAGTATTTT. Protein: CATSDFAPGTGSTDAQYF.

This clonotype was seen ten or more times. This CDR3 is CSARIIMTSGSTETQYF. CDR3 nucleotide sequence: TGCAGTGCTAGAATAATTATGACTAGCGGGAGTACAGAGACCCAGTACTTC. The chain couples TRBV20-1 to TRBJ2-5; 12 bases are shared with TRBD2. CDR1 is DFQATT and CDR2 is SNEGSKA in the germline V gene (reference sequence). Losses at the gene ends were 2 bases for V and 4 bases for J; bases not matched to a gene: 11. CDR3 length equals 17 residues.

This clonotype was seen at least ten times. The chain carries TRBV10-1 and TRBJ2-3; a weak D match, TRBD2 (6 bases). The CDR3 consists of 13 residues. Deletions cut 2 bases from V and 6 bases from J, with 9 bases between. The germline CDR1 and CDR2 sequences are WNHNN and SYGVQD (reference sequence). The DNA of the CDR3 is TGCGCCAGCAGTGAGGGTGGAGGGGATACGCAGTATTTT. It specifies CASSEGGGDTQYF.

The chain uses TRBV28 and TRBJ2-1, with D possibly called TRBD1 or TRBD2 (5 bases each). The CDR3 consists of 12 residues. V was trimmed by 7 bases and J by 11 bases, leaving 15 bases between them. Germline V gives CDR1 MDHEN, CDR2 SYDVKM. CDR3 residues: CASTLGTMQQFF. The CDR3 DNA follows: TGTGCCAGCACCCTAGGGACGATGCAGCAGTTCTTC.

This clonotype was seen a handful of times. This CDR3 reads CASSHPGQGARNEKLFF. CDR3 DNA: TGCGCCAGCAGCCACCCGGGACAGGGGGCGCGGAATGAAAAACTGTTTTTT. This chain uses TRBV4-1 with TRBJ1-4; TRBD1 aligns across 12 bases. Germline values: CDR1 MGHRA, CDR2 YSYEKL. The V segment lost 3 bases and the J segment 5 bases; nucleotides outside the gene matches: 7. This CDR3 contains 17 residues.

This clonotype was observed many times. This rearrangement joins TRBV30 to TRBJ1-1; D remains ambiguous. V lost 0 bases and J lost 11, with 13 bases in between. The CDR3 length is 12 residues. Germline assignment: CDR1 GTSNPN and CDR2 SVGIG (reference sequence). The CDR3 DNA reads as TGTGCCTGGAGTGTCTTTAGGGCAGACGCTTTCTTT. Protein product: CAWSVFRADAFF.

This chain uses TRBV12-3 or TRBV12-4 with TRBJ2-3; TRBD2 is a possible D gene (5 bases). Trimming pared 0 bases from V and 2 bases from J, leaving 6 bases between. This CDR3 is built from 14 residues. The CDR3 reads CASSLASVTDTQYF. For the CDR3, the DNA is TGTGCCAGCAGTTTAGCTAGCGTCACAGATACGCAGTATTTT.

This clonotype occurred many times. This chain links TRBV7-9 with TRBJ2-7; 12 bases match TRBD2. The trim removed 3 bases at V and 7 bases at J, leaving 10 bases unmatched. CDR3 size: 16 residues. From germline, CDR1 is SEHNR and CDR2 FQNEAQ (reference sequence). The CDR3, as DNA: TGTGCCAGCAGCTTGGGACCGGGACTAGCGGGCCGTGAGCAGTACTTC. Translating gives CASSLGPGLAGREQYF.

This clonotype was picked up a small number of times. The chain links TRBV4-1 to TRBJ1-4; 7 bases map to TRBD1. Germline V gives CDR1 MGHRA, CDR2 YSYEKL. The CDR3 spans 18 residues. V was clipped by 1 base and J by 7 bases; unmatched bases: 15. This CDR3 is CASSQGGRTGLTVEKLFF. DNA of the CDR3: TGCGCCAGCAGCCAAGGGGGTAGGACAGGACTGACCGTTGAAAAACTGTTTTTT.

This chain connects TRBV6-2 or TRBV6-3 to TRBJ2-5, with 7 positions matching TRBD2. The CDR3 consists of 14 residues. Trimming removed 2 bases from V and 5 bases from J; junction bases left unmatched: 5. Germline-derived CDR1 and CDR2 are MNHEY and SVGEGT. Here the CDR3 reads CASSYGSGAETQYF. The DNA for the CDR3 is TGTGCCAGCAGTTACGGAAGCGGGGCGGAGACCCAGTACTTC.

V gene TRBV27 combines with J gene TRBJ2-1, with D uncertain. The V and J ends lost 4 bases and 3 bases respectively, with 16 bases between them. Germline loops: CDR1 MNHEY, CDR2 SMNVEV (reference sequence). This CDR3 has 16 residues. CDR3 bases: TGTGCCAGCAGTTCCGCGACCCTATTTAACTACAATGAGCAGTTCTTC. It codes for CASSSATLFNYNEQFF.

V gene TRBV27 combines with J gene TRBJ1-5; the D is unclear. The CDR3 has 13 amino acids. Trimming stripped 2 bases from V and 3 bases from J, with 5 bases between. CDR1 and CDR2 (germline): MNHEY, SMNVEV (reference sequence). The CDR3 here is CASSLLLNQPQHF. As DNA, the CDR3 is TGTGCCAGCAGTTTACTTCTCAATCAGCCCCAGCATTTT.

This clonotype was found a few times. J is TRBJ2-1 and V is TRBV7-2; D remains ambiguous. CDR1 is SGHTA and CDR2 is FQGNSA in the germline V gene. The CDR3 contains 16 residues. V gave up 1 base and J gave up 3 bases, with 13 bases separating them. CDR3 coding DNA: TGTGCCAGCAGCTTAGTGGGCCAGATCCTCTACAATGAGCAGTTCTTC. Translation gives CASSLVGQILYNEQFF. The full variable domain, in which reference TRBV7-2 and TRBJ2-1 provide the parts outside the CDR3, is GAGVSQSPSNKVTEKGKDVELRCDPISGHTALYWYRQSLGQGLEFLIYFQGNSAPDKSGLPSDRFSAERTGGSVSTLTIQRTQQEDSAVYLCASSLVGQILYNEQFFGPGTRLTVL.

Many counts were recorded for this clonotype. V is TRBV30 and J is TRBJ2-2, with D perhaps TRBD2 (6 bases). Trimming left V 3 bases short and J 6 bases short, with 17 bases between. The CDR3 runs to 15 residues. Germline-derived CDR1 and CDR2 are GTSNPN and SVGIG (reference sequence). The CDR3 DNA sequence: TGTGCCTGGAGGCAGGGAGAAGGAGGGGCCGGGGAGCTGTTTTTT. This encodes CAWRQGEGGAGELFF.